Below are 6 T cell receptor beta chains sequenced from a single sample in a study of shared clonotypes between healthy human individuals. Sequencing used immunoSEQ multiplex PCR; TCRdb keeps in-frame clones, though not all of them. The sample lists 2.3 million or so clones, 90% to 95% occurring once. Sequencing was done on a sample of naive CD4+ T cells from PBMCs. Stated subset: CD45RA+ positively selected. The receptors derive from a man aged 18-30 years in good health. Some clones in this sample may be carry-over from other donors' samples.

The J gene is TRBJ2-2, the V gene TRBV28; 9 positions agree with TRBD2. The V segment lost 0 bases and the J segment 5 bases; nucleotides outside the gene matches: 7. From germline, CDR1 is MDHEN and CDR2 SYDVKM. This CDR3 is built from 17 residues. The CDR3 region is CASSLWASGTTTGELFF. DNA for the CDR3: TGTGCCAGCAGTTTATGGGCTAGCGGGACTACTACCGGGGAGCTGTTTTTT. The variable domain in full, completed from reference TRBV28 and TRBJ2-2, reads DVKVTQSSRYLVKRTGEKVFLECVQDMDHENMFWYRQDPGLGLRLIYFSYDVKMKEKGDIPEGYSVSREKKERFSLILESASTNQTSMYLCASSLWASGTTTGELFFGEGSRLTVL.

This chain joins TRBV10-3 and TRBJ1-2; TRBD1 might be the D (6 bases). Germline V gene sequence: CDR1 ENHRY, CDR2 SYGVKD. The CDR3 has 16 amino acids. Trimming removed 0 bases at V and 1 base at J, with 12 bases between. The CDR3 sequence: CAISESEGGSNYGYTF. CDR3 in DNA: TGTGCCATCAGTGAGTCGGAAGGGGGAAGTAACTATGGCTACACCTTC.

J is TRBJ2-5 and V is TRBV5-5, with unresolved D. Looked up from germline, CDR1 is SGHKS and CDR2 is YYEKEE (reference sequence). This CDR3 spans 14 amino acids. V dropped 4 bases and J dropped 2 bases, with 12 bases sitting between them. CDR3 sequence reads: CASSPRAGQETQYF. The CDR3 region has the DNA TGTGCCAGCAGCCCTAGGGCAGGACAAGAGACCCAGTACTTC.

The V call is TRBV19, the J call TRBJ1-5; no clear D gene. The CDR3 runs 17 residues. Germline V gives CDR1 LNHDA, CDR2 SQIVND (reference sequence). Trimming shortened V by 0 bases and J by 0 bases, and 12 bases separated the two germline ends. The CDR3 reads CASSIDDRQASNQPQHF. The CDR3 bases are TGTGCCAGTAGTATAGATGATCGGCAGGCTAGCAATCAGCCCCAGCATTTT. Based on the CDR3 plus reference TRBV19 and TRBJ1-5, the full variable domain is DGGITQSPKYLFRKEGQNVTLSCEQNLNHDAMYWYRQDPGQGLRLIYYSQIVNDFQKGDIAEGYSVSREKKESFPLTVTSAQKNPTAFYLCASSIDDRQASNQPQHFGDGTRLSIL.

CDR3 bases: TGTGCCAGCAGCCCCGTTGGGCCACACGAGCAGTACTTC. Translated: CASSPVGPHEQYF. The rearrangement joins TRBV7-9 to TRBJ2-7; D remains unclear. Per germline, CDR1 SEHNR and CDR2 FQNEAQ (reference sequence). Between the trimmed V and J ends, which lost 5 bases and 5 bases, there was a span of 13 bases. This CDR3 contains 13 residues.

The rearrangement uses TRBV5-1 and TRBJ2-7; 7 positions match TRBD1. V trimming: 6 bases; J trimming: 0 bases; junction bases outside the gene matches: 9. The CDR3 totals 15 residues. CDR1 and CDR2 from the germline V gene are SGHRS and YFSETQ. The CDR3 nucleotides read TGCGCCAGCACCCAGGGGACAGTTAGCTCCTACGAGCAGTACTTC. Its translation is CASTQGTVSSYEQYF.